This TCR beta chain comes out of a study of identical twins. Points from the study as a whole: A lower insertion count was a feature of abundant cord blood beta clonotypes, with no such feature in memory repertoires.

A word on this clonotype: No antigen is known for it.

TCRdb re-derived calls from the 5' RACE reads in MiXCR, one entry per CDR3 protein. The repertoire holds 1.5 million to 2 million distinct CDR3 sequences, with less than 35% as singletons. CDR3 length: 12 amino acids. Germline-derived CDR1 and CDR2 are KGHDR and SFDVKD. V lost 5 bases and J lost 5, with 9 bases in between. The gene calls are TRBV24-1 and TRBJ2-7, with D unclear. The sample taken for sequencing was cord blood. The receptor's source is a newborn girl in good health. CDR3 residues: CATSGLNHEQYF. Written as DNA, the CDR3 is TGTGCCACCAGTGGTCTAAATCACGAGCAGTACTTC.